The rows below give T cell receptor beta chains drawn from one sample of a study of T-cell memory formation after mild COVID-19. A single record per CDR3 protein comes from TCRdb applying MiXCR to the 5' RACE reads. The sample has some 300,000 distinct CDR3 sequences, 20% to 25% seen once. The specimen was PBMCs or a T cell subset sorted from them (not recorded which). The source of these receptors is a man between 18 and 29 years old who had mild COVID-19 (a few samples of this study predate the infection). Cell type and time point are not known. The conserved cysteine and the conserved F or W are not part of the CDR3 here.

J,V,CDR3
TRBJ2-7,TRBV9,ASSYGTASEEQY
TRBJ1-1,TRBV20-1,SAPREGMNTEAF
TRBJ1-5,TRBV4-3,ASSQDIGGTSNQPQH
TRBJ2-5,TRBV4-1,ASSQEGGRWETQY
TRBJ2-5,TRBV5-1,ASSFTGLAGGQETQY
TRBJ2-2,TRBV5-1,ASSLIVNTGELF
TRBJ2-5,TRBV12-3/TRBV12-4,ASSSVRGETQY
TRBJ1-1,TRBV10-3,AISDGQFTEAF
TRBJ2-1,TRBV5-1,ASTRAGLDNEQF
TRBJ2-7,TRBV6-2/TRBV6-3,ASSYAGVGGRVEQY
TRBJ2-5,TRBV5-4,ASSSRTSGGLQETQY
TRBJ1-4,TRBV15,ATSRGSVRTNEKLF
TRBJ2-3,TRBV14,ASSYGLAGGRQAQY
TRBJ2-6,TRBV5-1,ASTRDRGRTNVLT
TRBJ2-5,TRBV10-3,AISEFRNQETQY
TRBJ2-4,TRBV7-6,ASSSPGNIQY
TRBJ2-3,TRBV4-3,ASSLKRAGSTDTQY
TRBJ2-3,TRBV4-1,ASSQSTGERGTQY
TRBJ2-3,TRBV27,ASSFMSAVSTDTQY
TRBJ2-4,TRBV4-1,ASSQDALFGKNIQY
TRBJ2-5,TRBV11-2,ASSLGTSGGAGETQY
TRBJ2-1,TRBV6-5,ASMLVRGGEQF
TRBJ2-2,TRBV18,ASSPRDSGRNTGELF
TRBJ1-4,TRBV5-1,ASGWNREKLF
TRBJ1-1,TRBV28,ASSPPQGGGNTEAF